What follows is one T cell receptor beta chain and its context. Its specificity is unknown. CDR3 length: 15 residues. Germline values: CDR1 SNHLY, CDR2 FYNNEI. The J segment lost 2 bases and the V segment lost 11 bases, leaving 9 bases of the junction unmatched. Sequencing used immunoSEQ multiplex PCR; TCRdb keeps in-frame clones, though not all of them. Of 150,000 to 200,000 clones in the sample, almost 90% were seen once. The sample comes from a study of T cell responses to AZD1222 COVID-19 vaccine. Study results and limitations: The donor group comprised mostly white British people and more females; the analysis possibly underestimated clonal diversity.

This chain joins TRBV2 and TRBJ2-2, with 9 bases that match TRBD2. This TCR was sampled from an adult who received the AZD1222 COVID-19 vaccine. The input for sequencing was peripheral blood, taken 28 days after the second AZD1222 dose. The CDR3 protein is CAPLGGGANTGELFF. For the CDR3, the DNA is TGTGCCCCCTTGGGCGGGGGGGCCAACACCGGGGAGCTGTTTTTT.